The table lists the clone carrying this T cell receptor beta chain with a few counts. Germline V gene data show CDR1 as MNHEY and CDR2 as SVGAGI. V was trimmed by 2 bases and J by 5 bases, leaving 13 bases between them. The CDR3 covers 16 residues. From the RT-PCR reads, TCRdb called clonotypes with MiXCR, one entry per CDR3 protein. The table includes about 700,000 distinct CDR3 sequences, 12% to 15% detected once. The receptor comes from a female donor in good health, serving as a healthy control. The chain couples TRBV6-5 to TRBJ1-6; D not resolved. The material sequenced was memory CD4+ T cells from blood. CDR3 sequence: CASSYGWTANNSPLHF. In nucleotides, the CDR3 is TGTGCCAGCAGTTACGGCTGGACTGCGAATAATTCACCCCTCCACTTT.